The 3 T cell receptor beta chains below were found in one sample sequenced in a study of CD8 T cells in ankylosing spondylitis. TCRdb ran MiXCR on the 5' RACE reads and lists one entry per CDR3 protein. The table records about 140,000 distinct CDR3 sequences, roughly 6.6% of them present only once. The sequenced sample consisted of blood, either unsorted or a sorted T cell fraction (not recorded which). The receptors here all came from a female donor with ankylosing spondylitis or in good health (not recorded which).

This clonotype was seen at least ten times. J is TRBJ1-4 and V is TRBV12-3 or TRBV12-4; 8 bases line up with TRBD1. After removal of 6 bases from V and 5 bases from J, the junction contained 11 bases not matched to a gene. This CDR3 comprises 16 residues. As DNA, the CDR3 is TGTGCCAGCAGCCAAAGACAGGGGACCGTCAATGAAAAACTGTTTTTT. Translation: CASSQRQGTVNEKLFF.

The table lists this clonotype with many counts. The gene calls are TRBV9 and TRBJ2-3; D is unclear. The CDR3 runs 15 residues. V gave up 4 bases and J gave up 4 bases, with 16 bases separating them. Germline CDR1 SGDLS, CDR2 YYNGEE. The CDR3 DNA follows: TGTGCCAGCAGCCCCCGCGCCCTGGGCGCAGATACGCAGTATTTT. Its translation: CASSPRALGADTQYF. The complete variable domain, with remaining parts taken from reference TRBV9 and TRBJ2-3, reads DSGVTQTPKHLITATGQRVTLRCSPRSGDLSVYWYQQSLDQGLQFLIQYYNGEERAKGNILERFSAQQFPDLHSELNLSSLELGDSALYFCASSPRALGADTQYFGPGTRLTVL.

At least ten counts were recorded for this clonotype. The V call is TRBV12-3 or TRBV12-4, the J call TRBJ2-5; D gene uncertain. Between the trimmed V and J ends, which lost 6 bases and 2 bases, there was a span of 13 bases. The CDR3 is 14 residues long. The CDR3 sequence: CASSLGTYQETQYF. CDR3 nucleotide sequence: TGTGCCAGCAGCCTAGGTACATATCAAGAGACCCAGTACTTC.